These 22 T cell receptor beta chains were sequenced from one sample in a study of shared clonotypes between healthy human individuals. Profiled with immunoSEQ multiplex PCR; TCRdb holds only in-frame clones, not every one. This sample has more than 1,200,000 clones; 98% to 99% occur once, and the top ten carry roughly 0.36%. Sample: naive CD4+ T cells sorted from blood. Noted subset: CD45RA+ positively selected. These receptors all stem from a man under 40 in good health.

This clone came up once. V usage is TRBV13 and J usage is TRBJ2-3, with a weak D call TRBD2 (6 bases). Per the germline V gene, CDR1 is PRHDT and CDR2 is FYEKMQ (reference sequence). The CDR3 has 16 residues. V was shortened by 6 bases and J by 2 bases, with 18 bases between the two germline ends. The CDR3 protein is CASRILAGPLTDTQYF. In DNA, the CDR3 is TGTGCCAGCAGGATTCTGGCGGGACCCCTCACAGATACGCAGTATTTT.

The chain carries TRBV7-2 and TRBJ2-1; TRBD2 agrees at 12 bases. The germline gives CDR1 SGHTA, CDR2 FQGNSA. The CDR3 totals 17 residues. Germline trimming cut 5 bases from V and 1 base from J; bases unmatched to any gene: 6. The CDR3 loop reads CASSPRTSGTSYNEQFF. CDR3 bases: TGTGCCAGCAGCCCTCGGACTAGCGGGACTTCCTACAATGAGCAGTTCTTC.

The V and J genes are TRBV5-5 and TRBJ2-3; 8 positions agree with TRBD2. This CDR3 comprises 15 residues. Trimming at V came to 5 bases and at J to 6 bases, leaving 11 bases not matched to a gene. CDR1 is SGHKS and CDR2 is YYEKEE in the germline V gene (reference sequence). CDR3: CASRLAGMVADTQYF. The CDR3 nucleotides are TGTGCCAGCAGATTAGCGGGAATGGTAGCCGATACGCAGTATTTT.

The chain carries TRBV5-4 and TRBJ2-3; possible D gene TRBD2, 6 bases. Trimming took off 7 bases at V and 1 base at J, with 16 bases between the two ends. Germline V gene sequence: CDR1 SGHNT, CDR2 YYREEE (reference sequence). This CDR3 region has 15 residues. The CDR3 bases are TGTGCCAGCCCCGCTGGAGGGTTACGCACAGATACGCAGTATTTT. It yields the protein CASPAGGLRTDTQYF.

This chain's CDR3 is CASSKDAGWNTEAFF. CDR3 bases: TGTGCCAGCAGCAAAGACGCGGGTTGGAACACTGAAGCTTTCTTT. The chain combines TRBV7-2 with TRBJ1-1, with no clear D. With 5 bases removed from V and 1 base from J, the gap between germline ends came to 14 bases. From germline, CDR1 is SGHTA and CDR2 FQGNSA. This CDR3 has 15 residues.

The chain carries TRBV28 and TRBJ1-5, with D unclear. The CDR3 extends over 16 amino acids. Per germline, CDR1 MDHEN and CDR2 SYDVKM. The V gene lost 2 bases and the J gene lost 0 bases, with 11 bases spanning the gap. The CDR3, as DNA: TGTGCCAGCAGTTTAGGTAGAGGGAGTAGCAATCAGCCCCAGCATTTT. Protein product: CASSLGRGSSNQPQHF.

On this clone itself: This same CDR3 is encoded by further DNA sequences in the sample. CDR3 loop: CASSQGSATNEKLFF. The CDR3 DNA sequence: TGCGCCAGCAGCCAGGGGAGCGCAACTAATGAAAAACTGTTTTTT. The J gene is TRBJ1-4, the V gene TRBV5-1; D is perhaps TRBD1 (6 bases). This CDR3 is 15 amino acids long. V lost 4 bases, J lost 0 bases, and 10 bases lay in between. Germline V CDR1 and CDR2: SGHRS, YFSETQ. Full variable domain (rest looked up from reference TRBV5-1 and TRBJ1-4): KAGVTQTPRYLIKTRGQQVTLSCSPISGHRSVSWYQQTPGQGLQFLFEYFSETQRNKGNFPGRFSGRQFSNSRSEMNVSTLELGDSALYLCASSQGSATNEKLFFGSGTQLSVL.

The V and J genes are TRBV9 and TRBJ2-1; D ambiguous. Germline V gene lookup returns CDR1 SGDLS and CDR2 YYNGEE. V was cut by 4 bases and J by 5 bases, with 10 bases left in between. There are 13 residues in the CDR3. CDR3 protein: CASSPGRNNEQFF. Written as DNA, the CDR3 is TGTGCCAGCAGCCCCGGACGAAACAATGAGCAGTTCTTC.

The chain is built from TRBV19 and TRBJ1-3; D may be TRBD1 (5 bases). There are 16 residues in the CDR3. Germline lookup yields CDR1 LNHDA and CDR2 SQIVND (reference sequence). Trimming removed 7 bases from V and 2 bases from J, with 18 bases in between. CDR3: CASIMWGHGTGNTIYF. The CDR3 region has the DNA TGTGCCAGTATTATGTGGGGCCACGGGACTGGAAACACCATATATTTT. Variable domain in full (rest from reference TRBV19 and TRBJ1-3): DGGITQSPKYLFRKEGQNVTLSCEQNLNHDAMYWYRQDPGQGLRLIYYSQIVNDFQKGDIAEGYSVSREKKESFPLTVTSAQKNPTAFYLCASIMWGHGTGNTIYFGEGSWLTVV.

As regards this clone: The sample has other DNA sequences that encode this CDR3 too. The chain is built from TRBV6-5 and TRBJ2-7; 8 positions match TRBD1. Germline V CDR1 and CDR2: MNHEY, SVGAGI. With 6 bases clipped from V and 2 bases from J, the junction kept 6 bases outside the gene matches. CDR3 length: 14 amino acids. The CDR3 DNA reads TGTGCCAGCAGAACCGGGACAGGACCCTACGAGCAGTACTTC. This gives the protein CASRTGTGPYEQYF.

The V and J genes are TRBV7-6 and TRBJ2-7, with D possibly TRBD2 on 5 matching bases. The CDR3 is made up of 13 amino acids. CDR1 and CDR2 from the germline V gene are SGHVS and FNYEAQ. V lost 1 base to trimming and J lost 4 bases, with 8 bases between them. The CDR3 DNA reads as TGTGCCAGCAGCTTAGAGGAGGTGTACGAGCAGTACTTC. It encodes CASSLEEVYEQYF.

The chain uses TRBV6-1 and TRBJ2-3; TRBD1 or TRBD2 may be the D gene (6 bases each). V lost 4 bases and J 2 bases, leaving 16 bases between the germline ends. The CDR3 length is 16 residues. The germline V gene has CDR1 MNHNS and CDR2 SASEGT. Here the CDR3 reads CASSGPRGAITDTQYF. Written as DNA, the CDR3 is TGTGCCAGCAGTGGTCCTAGGGGGGCGATCACAGATACGCAGTATTTT.

This clone appeared a single time. The chain uses TRBV7-9 and TRBJ2-3; no reliable D call. Germline V lookup: CDR1 SEHNR, CDR2 FQNEAQ (reference sequence). V was shortened by 5 bases and J by 5 bases, with 5 bases between the two germline ends. The length of the CDR3 is 11 residues. Here the CDR3 DNA reads TGTGCCAGCAGCCTACGAGATACGCAGTATTTT. This encodes CASSLRDTQYF.

The chain combines TRBV5-4 with TRBJ1-2, with 7 bases fitting TRBD1. The CDR3 is made up of 15 amino acids. Unmatched junction bases numbered 10, after V lost 4 bases and J lost 4 bases. The V gene's germline CDR1 is SGHNT and CDR2 YYREEE (reference sequence). CDR3 nucleotides: TGTGCCAGCAGCAAAGGGACAGCAGACTTCTATGGCTACACCTTC. It specifies CASSKGTADFYGYTF.

The rearrangement uses TRBV19 and TRBJ2-5, with 14 bases aligning to TRBD2. The CDR3 totals 15 residues. Germline CDR1 LNHDA, CDR2 SQIVND (reference sequence). Unmatched junction bases numbered 3, after V lost 5 bases and J lost 4 bases. As DNA, the CDR3 is TGTGCCAGTAGTGGACTAGCGGGAGGAGGAGAGACCCAGTACTTC. It yields the protein CASSGLAGGGETQYF.

The chain uses TRBV10-3 and TRBJ1-1; D is perhaps TRBD1 (6 bases). The CDR3 sequence is 12 residues long. The germline V and J ends were trimmed by 6 bases and 7 bases, with 12 bases remaining between them. Germline CDR1 and CDR2: ENHRY and SYGVKD. CDR3: CAIRQDSNEAFF. In nucleotides, the CDR3 is TGTGCCATCAGGCAGGACAGTAATGAAGCTTTCTTT.

The chain carries TRBV5-4 and TRBJ1-1, with 9 positions matching TRBD1. This CDR3 is built from 18 residues. The germline CDR1 and CDR2 sequences are SGHNT and YYREEE (reference sequence). Trimming cost V 4 bases and J 7 bases; bases outside gene matches: 20. CDR3 bases: TGTGCCAGCAGCCGCTCGCCGACAGGGGGGCATAGGATTAATGAAGCTTTCTTT. It translates to CASSRSPTGGHRINEAFF.

J is TRBJ2-7 and V is TRBV19, with 7 bases lining up with TRBD1. The CDR3 runs 15 residues. V trimming: 5 bases; J trimming: 4 bases; junction bases outside the gene matches: 11. The germline V gene has CDR1 LNHDA and CDR2 SQIVND (reference sequence). CDR3 bases: TGTGCCAGTAGTTCCGGACAGGTACTATTTTACGAGCAGTACTTC. Translation: CASSSGQVLFYEQYF.

The rearrangement uses TRBV5-6 and TRBJ2-2, with D hard to call. The V gene lost 3 bases and the J gene lost 3 bases, with 9 bases spanning the gap. The CDR3 spans 14 residues. From germline, CDR1 is SGHDT and CDR2 YYEEEE. CDR3 protein: CASSSQLYTGELFF. The CDR3 coding sequence is TGTGCCAGCAGCTCGCAGTTGTACACCGGGGAGCTGTTTTTT.

The chain has TRBV5-1 and TRBJ2-5, with D maybe TRBD1 (5 bases). V lost 0 bases and J lost 2, with 11 bases in between. Germline V gene sequence: CDR1 SGHRS, CDR2 YFSETQ. The CDR3 has 15 residues. The CDR3 nucleotides read TGCGCCAGCAGCTTGGCCGTTGGGGCTCAAGAGACCCAGTACTTC. Amino acid sequence: CASSLAVGAQETQYF.

This chain uses TRBV28 with TRBJ2-1; D might be TRBD1 or TRBD2, each matching 5 bases. This CDR3 is 16 amino acids long. V was clipped by 8 bases and J by 4 bases, with 21 bases between them. Germline V lookup: CDR1 MDHEN, CDR2 SYDVKM. For the CDR3, the DNA is TGTGCCAGCTATGGGGAGAGAGGGGCTTTTTACAATGAGCAGTTCTTC. It yields the protein CASYGERGAFYNEQFF.

This clone was detected only once. The chain joins TRBV5-4 to TRBJ2-7, with 9 bases aligning to TRBD1. Germline trimming cut 5 bases from V and 4 bases from J; bases unmatched to any gene: 10. Germline lookup yields CDR1 SGHNT and CDR2 YYREEE (reference sequence). CDR3 size: 15 residues. DNA of the CDR3: TGTGCCAGCAGATCACGGGGACAGGGATCTTACGAGCAGTACTTC. Translated: CASRSRGQGSYEQYF.